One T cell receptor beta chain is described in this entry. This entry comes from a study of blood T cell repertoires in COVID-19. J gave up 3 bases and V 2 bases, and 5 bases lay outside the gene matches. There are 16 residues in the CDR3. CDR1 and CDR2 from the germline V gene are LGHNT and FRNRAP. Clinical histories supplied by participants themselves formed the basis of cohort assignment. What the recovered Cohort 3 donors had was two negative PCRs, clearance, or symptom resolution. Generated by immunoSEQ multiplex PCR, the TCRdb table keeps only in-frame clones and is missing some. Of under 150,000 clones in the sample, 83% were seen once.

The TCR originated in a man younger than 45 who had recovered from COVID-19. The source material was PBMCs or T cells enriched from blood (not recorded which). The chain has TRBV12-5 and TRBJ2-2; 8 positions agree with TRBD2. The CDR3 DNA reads TGTGCTAGTGGTTTGCCGGGGGGGCTGGACACCGGGGAGCTGTTTTTT. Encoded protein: CASGLPGGLDTGELFF.